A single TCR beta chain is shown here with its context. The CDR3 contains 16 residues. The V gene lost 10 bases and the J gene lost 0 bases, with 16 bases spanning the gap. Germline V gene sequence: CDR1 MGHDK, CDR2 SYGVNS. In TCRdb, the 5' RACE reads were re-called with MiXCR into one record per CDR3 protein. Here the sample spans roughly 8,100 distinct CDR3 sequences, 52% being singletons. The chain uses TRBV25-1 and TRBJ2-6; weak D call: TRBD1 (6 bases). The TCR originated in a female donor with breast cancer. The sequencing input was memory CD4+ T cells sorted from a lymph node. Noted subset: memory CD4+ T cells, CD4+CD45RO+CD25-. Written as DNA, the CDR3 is TGTGCCACCTCGGGACACCTCGGCTCTGGGGCCAACGTCCTGACTTTC. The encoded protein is CATSGHLGSGANVLTF.